These 23 T cell receptor beta chains came from one sample sequenced in a study of spatial heterogeneity in lung cancer. Study results and caveats: Mutation counts in tumors were tracked by counts of expanded intratumoral alpha and beta TCRs.

Described time point: sample taken at primary tumor resection. Via MiXCR, TCRdb re-called the 5' RACE reads, giving one row per CDR3 protein. Of more than 10,000 distinct CDR3 sequences in the sample, approximately 4.6% were seen once. These receptors have no identified antigens. Sample: lung tumor tissue, taken at surgery. Receptors originate from a male donor with early-stage non-small cell lung cancer.

There are many counts of this clonotype. This beta chain turned up in a library designed for alpha chains; as an off-target read, its abundance says little. V usage is TRBV3-1 and J usage is TRBJ1-1; D is unresolved. V was trimmed by 5 bases and J by 7 bases, leaving 20 bases between them. The CDR3 has 15 residues. The germline V gene has CDR1 LGHDT and CDR2 YNNKEL (reference sequence). CDR3 sequence (DNA): TGTGCCAGCAGCTTATCGGGCCCGCCGGGATTTGAAGCTTTCTTT. As protein: CASSLSGPPGFEAFF.

To note about this clonotype: Within a library made for alpha chains, this beta chain is off target, and its count is uninformative. This rearrangement joins TRBV5-4 to TRBJ1-2, with 7 nucleotides matching TRBD1. The V gene end was trimmed by 0 bases and the J gene end by 2 bases; junction bases not matched to a gene: 4. The CDR3 runs to 15 residues. The germline V gene has CDR1 SGHNT and CDR2 YYREEE (reference sequence). This chain's CDR3 is CASSLVSDRNYGYTF. In nucleotides, the CDR3 is TGTGCCAGCAGCTTGGTGTCGGACAGGAACTATGGCTACACCTTC.

The table lists this clonotype with many counts. In a library made to pick up alpha chains, this beta chain is a stray read with a size that means little. The chain combines TRBV11-2 with TRBJ1-1, with a possible D match to TRBD1 (5 bases). Germline lookup yields CDR1 SGHAT and CDR2 FQNNGV. V was cut by 5 bases and J by 3 bases, with 16 bases left in between. The length of the CDR3 is 15 residues. The chain's CDR3 is CASSRGRVGDTEAFF. The CDR3 DNA follows: TGTGCCAGCAGCCGAGGGAGGGTGGGGGACACTGAAGCTTTCTTT.

This clonotype was seen ten or more times. This beta chain appears as a stray read in a library generated for alpha chains; its size is not informative. The rearrangement links TRBV28 to TRBJ2-7; possibly TRBD1 for D (6 bases). In germline, CDR1 is MDHEN, CDR2 SYDVKM. The length of the CDR3 is 12 residues. Between the trimmed V and J ends, which lost 6 bases and 6 bases, there was a span of 12 bases. In DNA form, the CDR3 reads TGTGCCAGCAGACCCGGGACAACCGAGCAGTACTTC. Amino acids: CASRPGTTEQYF.

This clonotype showed up many times. Little can be read into the size of this beta chain, an off-target read in a library designed for alpha chains. The chain carries TRBV27 and TRBJ2-1; D is unclear. V shed 8 bases and J shed 9 bases, with 14 bases lying between them. The CDR3 loop spans 12 amino acids. CDR1 is MNHEY and CDR2 is SMNVEV in the germline V gene (reference sequence). The CDR3 nucleotides read TGTGCCAGCCGTACGCTGCCAAGTGAGCAGTTCTTC. Its translation is CASRTLPSEQFF.

This clonotype showed up many times. This beta chain is a stray sequence in a library constructed for alpha chains; its clone size is not meaningful. The DNA for the CDR3 is TGTGCCAGCAGCTATCGGACAGGACTAAACACCGGGGAGCTGTTTTTT. Translation gives CASSYRTGLNTGELFF. The chain couples TRBV12-3 or TRBV12-4 to TRBJ2-2; possible D gene TRBD1, 7 bases. CDR3 length: 16 residues. V dropped 6 bases and J dropped 2 bases, with 16 bases sitting between them.

By share of the sample, this clonotype is medium-sized. As an off-target read in a library built for alpha chains, this beta chain has a frequency of little significance. The chain links TRBV28 to TRBJ2-7; 9 positions match TRBD1. CDR1 and CDR2 from the germline V gene are MDHEN and SYDVKM. Germline trimming cut 2 bases from V and 1 base from J; bases unmatched to any gene: 3. CDR3 length: 15 residues. The CDR3, as DNA: TGTGCCAGCAGTTTACTCGGGACAGGGTCCTACGAGCAGTACTTC. It encodes CASSLLGTGSYEQYF.

A word on this clonotype: This beta chain is an off-target read within a library intended for alpha chains, so its frequency means little. This chain links TRBV7-6 with TRBJ2-7; no firm D call. Germline lookup yields CDR1 SGHVS and CDR2 FNYEAQ. CDR3 length equals 13 residues. V dropped 5 bases and J dropped 1 base, with 9 bases sitting between them. The CDR3 DNA reads as TGTGCCAGCAGCCCCACGGAATCCTACGAGCAGTACTTC. It translates to CASSPTESYEQYF.

This clonotype has a count of ten or more. In a library made to pick up alpha chains, this beta chain is a stray read with a size that means little. V gene TRBV5-4 combines with J gene TRBJ2-1; D might be TRBD1 (6 bases). The CDR3 is 15 amino acids. Between the trimmed V and J ends, which lost 0 bases and 3 bases, there was a span of 10 bases. The germline gives CDR1 SGHNT, CDR2 YYREEE (reference sequence). This CDR3 is CASSLAGAVYNEQFF. The CDR3 region has the DNA TGTGCCAGCAGCTTGGCAGGGGCTGTCTACAATGAGCAGTTCTTC.

As regards this clonotype: This beta chain is an off-target read within a library intended for alpha chains, so its frequency means little. This chain connects TRBV5-4 to TRBJ1-1; 8 nucleotides agree with TRBD1. CDR1 is SGHNT and CDR2 is YYREEE in the germline V gene (reference sequence). This CDR3 has 14 residues. The trim removed 4 bases at V and 5 bases at J, leaving 7 bases unmatched. The CDR3, as DNA: TGTGCCAGCAGCGCCCGACAGGGGCGGACTGAAGCTTTCTTT. This gives the protein CASSARQGRTEAFF.

This clonotype was seen many times. This beta chain is a stray read from a library made for alpha chains; its abundance is not meaningful. The chain employs TRBV20-1 and TRBJ2-7; D not resolved. The CDR3 is made up of 11 amino acids. Trimming pared 3 bases from V and 5 bases from J, leaving 8 bases between. The V gene's germline CDR1 is DFQATT and CDR2 SNEGSKA (reference sequence). CDR3 in amino acids: CSASYADEQYF. The CDR3 DNA reads TGCAGTGCTAGTTACGCGGACGAGCAGTACTTC.

This clonotype occurred a few times. This beta chain was picked up by a library intended for alpha chains and is off target, so its count carries little meaning. The chain uses TRBV3-1 and TRBJ1-1; no clear D. The CDR3 runs 14 residues. V lost 3 bases and J lost 5, with 13 bases in between. Germline V CDR1 and CDR2: LGHDT, YNNKEL (reference sequence). DNA for the CDR3: TGTGCCAGCAGCCAGACGGCAAGCCAGACTGAAGCTTTCTTT. It is translated as CASSQTASQTEAFF.

About this clonotype itself: This beta chain is off target for a library built for alpha chains, so its abundance means little. V is TRBV2 and J is TRBJ2-1; 7 bases agree with TRBD1. This CDR3 has 11 residues. Germline V gene lookup returns CDR1 SNHLY and CDR2 FYNNEI. After removal of 11 bases from V and 15 bases from J, the junction contained 13 bases not matched to a gene. The CDR3, as DNA: TGTGCCGTAGCATCGGTACAGGGGCGGTTCTTC. Amino acids: CAVASVQGRFF.

The sample holds many counts of this clonotype. Being off target in a library aimed at alpha chains, this beta chain has a size of little meaning. This rearrangement joins TRBV11-2 to TRBJ1-2; D possibly corresponds to TRBD1 (5 bases). Trimming pared 0 bases from V and 1 base from J, leaving 9 bases between. The CDR3 has 15 residues. From germline, CDR1 is SGHAT and CDR2 FQNNGV. CDR3 coding DNA: TGTGCCAGCAGCTTAGATCTGACAGATAACTATGGCTACACCTTC. Translated: CASSLDLTDNYGYTF.

This clonotype was recorded at least ten times. This beta chain lies outside the target of a library built for alpha chains; its clone size means little. The chain joins TRBV6-1 to TRBJ2-3, with D tentatively TRBD1 (5 bases). V gave up 0 bases and J gave up 5 bases, with 18 bases separating them. Germline lookup yields CDR1 MNHNS and CDR2 SASEGT. The CDR3 consists of 17 residues. The CDR3 spells CASSEASGYLLEDTQYF. CDR3 nucleotides: TGTGCCAGCAGTGAAGCCTCAGGGTACCTTCTAGAAGATACGCAGTATTTT.

By its share, this clonotype is medium-sized. This beta chain was picked up by a library intended for alpha chains and is off target, so its count carries little meaning. The gene calls are TRBV2 and TRBJ2-7; 7 bases are shared with TRBD1. This CDR3 region has 14 residues. V shed 3 bases, J shed 2 bases, and the junction held 4 bases outside the gene matches. From germline, CDR1 is SNHLY and CDR2 FYNNEI. CDR3 in amino acids: CASSEDRSTYEQYF. In DNA, the CDR3 is TGTGCCAGCAGTGAGGACAGGAGTACCTACGAGCAGTACTTC.

This clonotype was picked up a small number of times. This beta chain lies outside the target of a library built for alpha chains; its clone size means little. This chain uses TRBV19 with TRBJ2-2; D may be TRBD1 (5 bases). There are 15 residues in the CDR3. V shed 10 bases and J shed 1 base, with 16 bases lying between them. Per the germline V gene, CDR1 is LNHDA and CDR2 is SQIVND (reference sequence). The DNA for the CDR3 is TGTGCCACCAAGTTGGGGCAGGGGAACACCGGGGAGCTGTTTTTT. This gives the protein CATKLGQGNTGELFF.

This clonotype occurred many times. This beta chain is an off-target read within a library intended for alpha chains, so its frequency means little. The chain recombines TRBV20-1 with TRBJ2-3; 9 nucleotides match TRBD2. The germline V gene encodes CDR1 DFQATT and CDR2 SNEGSKA (reference sequence). The CDR3 is 13 residues long. V trimming: 5 bases; J trimming: 2 bases; junction bases outside the gene matches: 2. The CDR3 nucleotides are TGCAGTGCTGCGGGGGGGATCACAGATACGCAGTATTTT. Translated, it gives CSAAGGITDTQYF.

This clonotype was recorded at least ten times. This beta chain is off target for a library built for alpha chains, so its abundance means little. This chain connects TRBV4-1 to TRBJ2-2, with 10 bases aligning to TRBD2. The V and J ends lost 1 base and 1 base, in that order; junction bases with no gene match: 6. The CDR3 runs to 18 residues. CDR1 is MGHRA and CDR2 is YSYEKL in the germline V gene. In DNA form, the CDR3 reads TGCGCCAGCAGCCAAGTTCTAGCGGGGGAGCAGAACACCGGGGAGCTGTTTTTT. This encodes CASSQVLAGEQNTGELFF.

This clonotype has at least ten counts. Since the library was made to target alpha chains, this beta chain is a stray read and its abundance is not meaningful. V gene TRBV19 combines with J gene TRBJ1-5; maybe TRBD1 (6 bases). The CDR3 has 16 residues. Germline V CDR1 and CDR2: LNHDA, SQIVND (reference sequence). The ends were cut back, 5 bases at V and 4 bases at J, with 18 bases in the middle. As DNA, the CDR3 is TGTGCCAGTAGTCCCTTAAGTAGGGGGACAAATCAGCCCCAGCATTTT. Amino acid sequence: CASSPLSRGTNQPQHF.

This clonotype was recorded at least ten times. Because this beta chain is a stray read in a library intended to capture alpha chains, its abundance should not be given much weight. CDR3 loop: CSLDRDEQYF. In DNA form, the CDR3 reads TGCAGTCTTGACAGGGACGAGCAGTACTTC. The chain recombines TRBV20-1 with TRBJ2-7, with 7 bases fitting TRBD1. CDR3 length equals 10 residues. CDR1 is DFQATT and CDR2 is SNEGSKA in the germline V gene (reference sequence). Trimming cost V 8 bases and J 5 bases; bases outside gene matches: 3.

This clonotype is deemed large (0.1 to 1%). This beta chain came through as a stray read in a library set up for alpha chains, and its size says little. The V call is TRBV11-2, the J call TRBJ2-3; 8 bases agree with TRBD2. The J segment lost 3 bases and the V segment lost 5 bases, leaving 10 bases of the junction unmatched. CDR1 and CDR2 from the germline V gene are SGHAT and FQNNGV. The CDR3 extends over 16 amino acids. CDR3 region: CASSLLGVAGTDTQYF. For the CDR3, the DNA is TGTGCCAGCAGCCTCCTGGGTGTAGCGGGGACAGATACGCAGTATTTT.

Many counts were recorded for this clonotype. Found in a library prepared for alpha chains, this beta chain is an off-target read, and its abundance has little meaning. The rearrangement links TRBV20-1 to TRBJ1-5; D unclear. CDR1 and CDR2 (germline): DFQATT, SNEGSKA (reference sequence). This CDR3 is built from 12 residues. Trimming removed 1 base at V and 7 bases at J, with 8 bases between. The CDR3, as DNA: TGCAGTGCTAGAGGGGGAAGCCAGCCCCAGCATTTT. It translates to CSARGGSQPQHF.